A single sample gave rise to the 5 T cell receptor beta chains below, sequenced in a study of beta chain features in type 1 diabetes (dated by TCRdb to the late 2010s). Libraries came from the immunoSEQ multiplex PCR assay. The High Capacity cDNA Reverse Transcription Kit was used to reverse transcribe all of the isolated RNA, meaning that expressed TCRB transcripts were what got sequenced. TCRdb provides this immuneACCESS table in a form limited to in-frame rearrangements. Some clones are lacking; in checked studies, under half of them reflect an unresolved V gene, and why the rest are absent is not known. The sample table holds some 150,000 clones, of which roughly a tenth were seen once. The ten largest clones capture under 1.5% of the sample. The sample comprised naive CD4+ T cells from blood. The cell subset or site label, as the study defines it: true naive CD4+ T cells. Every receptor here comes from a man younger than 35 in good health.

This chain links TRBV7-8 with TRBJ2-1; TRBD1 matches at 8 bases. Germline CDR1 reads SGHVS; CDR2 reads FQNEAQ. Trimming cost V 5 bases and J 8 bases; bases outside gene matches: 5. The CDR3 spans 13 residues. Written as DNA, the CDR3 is TGTGCCAGCAGCGGCACAGGGGGGCATGAGCAGTTCTTC. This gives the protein CASSGTGGHEQFF.

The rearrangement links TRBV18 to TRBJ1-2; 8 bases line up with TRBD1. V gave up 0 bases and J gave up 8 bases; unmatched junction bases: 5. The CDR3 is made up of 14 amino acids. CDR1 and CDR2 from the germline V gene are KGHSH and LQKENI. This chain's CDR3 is CASSPPATGVGYTF. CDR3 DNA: TGTGCCAGCTCACCACCGGCGACAGGGGTGGGCTACACCTTC.

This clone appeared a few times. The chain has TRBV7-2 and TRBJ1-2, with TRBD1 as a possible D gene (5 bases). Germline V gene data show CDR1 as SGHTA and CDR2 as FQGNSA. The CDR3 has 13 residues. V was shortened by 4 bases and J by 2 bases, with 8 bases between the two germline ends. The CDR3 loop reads CASSYGGNYGYTF. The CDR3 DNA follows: TGTGCCAGCAGCTACGGGGGGAACTATGGCTACACCTTC.

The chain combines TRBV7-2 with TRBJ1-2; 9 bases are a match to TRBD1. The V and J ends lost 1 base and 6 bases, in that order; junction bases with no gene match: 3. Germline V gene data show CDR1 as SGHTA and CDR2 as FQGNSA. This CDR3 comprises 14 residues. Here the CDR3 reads CASSLDGTGNGYTF. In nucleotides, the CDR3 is TGTGCCAGCAGCTTAGACGGGACAGGGAATGGCTACACCTTC.

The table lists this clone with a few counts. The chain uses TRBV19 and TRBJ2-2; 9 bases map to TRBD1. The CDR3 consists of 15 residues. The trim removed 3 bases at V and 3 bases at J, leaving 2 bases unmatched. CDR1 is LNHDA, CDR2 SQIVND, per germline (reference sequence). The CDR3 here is CASSIWDRDTGELFF. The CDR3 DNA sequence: TGTGCCAGTAGTATTTGGGACAGGGACACCGGGGAGCTGTTTTTT.